The 22 T cell receptor beta chains below all came from one sample that was sequenced in a study of blood T cell repertoires in COVID-19. Assay: immunoSEQ multiplex PCR; the TCRdb copy retains only in-frame clones and omits some. The profile covers some 130,000 clones, with approximately 90% appearing a single time and about 3.2% taken by the ten largest. The sequenced sample was peripheral blood. The receptors were sampled from a man between 60 and 75 years old with active or convalescent COVID-19.

This clone was recorded once. The rearrangement links TRBV18 to TRBJ1-1; D remains ambiguous. Germline CDR1 and CDR2: KGHSH and LQKENI. The CDR3 totals 15 residues. The V end lost 4 bases, the J end lost 2 bases, and 14 bases lay between the germline ends. CDR3 coding DNA: TGTGCCAGCTCACAGAGCGCGGGAGTAAACACTGAAGCTTTCTTT. Translating gives CASSQSAGVNTEAFF.

The chain employs TRBV7-9 and TRBJ2-3; TRBD2 matches 7 bases. CDR1 SEHNR and CDR2 FQNEAQ come from the germline V gene (reference sequence). V lost 5 bases to trimming and J lost 4 bases; unmatched junction nucleotides: 6. This CDR3 region has 14 residues. The CDR3 loop is CASSPFAGADTQYF. The CDR3 DNA reads TGTGCCAGCAGCCCATTCGCGGGGGCAGATACGCAGTATTTT.

The chain joins TRBV6-4 to TRBJ2-5; 13 bases match TRBD2. The CDR3 loop spans 19 amino acids. CDR1 and CDR2 (germline): MRHNA, SNTAGT. V gave up 11 bases and J gave up 0 bases; unmatched junction bases: 18. The CDR3 region has the DNA TGTGCCCCTGAGGGACAACCCGGGACTAGCGGGACGTACCAAGAGACCCAGTACTTC. Translating it yields CAPEGQPGTSGTYQETQYF.

V usage is TRBV5-1 and J usage is TRBJ1-2; 12 nucleotides match TRBD1. The V and J ends lost 6 bases and 8 bases, in that order; junction bases with no gene match: 8. Germline CDR1 SGHRS, CDR2 YFSETQ. This CDR3 has 14 residues. CDR3 sequence: CASNSGTGGVGYTF. CDR3 DNA sequence: TGCGCCAGCAACTCCGGGACAGGGGGCGTCGGCTACACCTTC.

This clone was observed once. The chain couples TRBV5-8 to TRBJ1-1; D call uncertain. V lost 1 base to trimming and J lost 2 bases, with 6 bases between them. This CDR3 contains 13 residues. Germline CDR1 SGHTS, CDR2 YDEGEE. The CDR3 bases are TGTGCCAGCAGCTTGTATCCCAACACTGAAGCTTTCTTT. Protein product: CASSLYPNTEAFF.

V gene TRBV5-4 combines with J gene TRBJ2-2, with D maybe TRBD2 (5 bases). This CDR3 spans 17 amino acids. V was shortened by 2 bases and J by 3 bases, with 17 bases between the two germline ends. The germline V gene encodes CDR1 SGHNT and CDR2 YYREEE (reference sequence). This chain's CDR3 is CASSFGGVGGYTGELFF. The CDR3 DNA reads TGTGCCAGCAGCTTCGGAGGCGTGGGCGGATACACCGGGGAGCTGTTTTTT.

The chain carries TRBV19 and TRBJ2-1; no clear D. Between the trimmed V and J ends, which lost 5 bases and 5 bases, there was a span of 10 bases. The germline V gene has CDR1 LNHDA and CDR2 SQIVND (reference sequence). This CDR3 is built from 13 residues. CDR3 nucleotides: TGTGCCAGTAGTGTGACACCAGACAATGAGCAGTTCTTC. It yields the protein CASSVTPDNEQFF. Filled out from reference TRBV19 and TRBJ2-1, the complete variable domain reads DGGITQSPKYLFRKEGQNVTLSCEQNLNHDAMYWYRQDPGQGLRLIYYSQIVNDFQKGDIAEGYSVSREKKESFPLTVTSAQKNPTAFYLCASSVTPDNEQFFGPGTRLTVL.

The chain carries TRBV9 and TRBJ2-1; D is possibly TRBD1 (5 bases). CDR1 and CDR2 (germline): SGDLS, YYNGEE. The ends were cut back, 0 bases at V and 5 bases at J, with 12 bases in the middle. The CDR3 runs 15 residues. This CDR3 reads CASSVAGYEDNEQFF. CDR3 nucleotides: TGTGCCAGCAGCGTAGCAGGGTATGAGGACAATGAGCAGTTCTTC. The entire variable domain, with the rest obtained from reference TRBV9 and TRBJ2-1, is as follows: DSGVTQTPKHLITATGQRVTLRCSPRSGDLSVYWYQQSLDQGLQFLIQYYNGEERAKGNILERFSAQQFPDLHSELNLSSLELGDSALYFCASSVAGYEDNEQFFGPGTRLTVL.

The CDR3 DNA reads TGTGCCTGGAGCCTACAGGGCTACAATCAGCCCCAGCATTTT. The encoded protein is CAWSLQGYNQPQHF. The rearrangement links TRBV30 to TRBJ1-5; perhaps TRBD1 as D (6 bases). This CDR3 has 14 residues. Trimming stripped 3 bases from V and 3 bases from J, with 12 bases between. Germline-derived CDR1 and CDR2 are GTSNPN and SVGIG (reference sequence).

This chain connects TRBV19 to TRBJ2-1; D call uncertain. The germline V and J ends were trimmed by 7 bases and 8 bases, with 6 bases remaining between them. CDR3 size: 10 residues. Germline CDR1 and CDR2: LNHDA and SQIVND (reference sequence). DNA of the CDR3: TGTGCCAGTATCGGTGATGAGCAGTTCTTC. This encodes CASIGDEQFF. Full variable domain (remainder filled in from reference TRBV19 and TRBJ2-1): DGGITQSPKYLFRKEGQNVTLSCEQNLNHDAMYWYRQDPGQGLRLIYYSQIVNDFQKGDIAEGYSVSREKKESFPLTVTSAQKNPTAFYLCASIGDEQFFGPGTRLTVL.

This clone was recorded only once. The chain links TRBV19 to TRBJ1-2; TRBD1 matches 7 bases. The CDR3 covers 14 residues. Germline trimming cut 8 bases from V and 7 bases from J; bases unmatched to any gene: 13. CDR1 is LNHDA and CDR2 is SQIVND in the germline V gene (reference sequence). CDR3 coding DNA: TGTGCCAGTGACTACTCGGGAGGGGGCGTTGGCTACACCTTC. Translated, it gives CASDYSGGGVGYTF. Full variable domain (remainder filled in from reference TRBV19 and TRBJ1-2): DGGITQSPKYLFRKEGQNVTLSCEQNLNHDAMYWYRQDPGQGLRLIYYSQIVNDFQKGDIAEGYSVSREKKESFPLTVTSAQKNPTAFYLCASDYSGGGVGYTFGSGTRLTVV.

The chain couples TRBV5-8 to TRBJ1-1; unclear D gene. The V gene's germline CDR1 is SGHTS and CDR2 YDEGEE. The CDR3 runs to 10 residues. Trimming removed 0 bases from V and 9 bases from J, with 3 bases in between. The CDR3: CASSLGQAFF. As DNA, the CDR3 is TGTGCCAGCAGCTTGGGGCAAGCTTTCTTT.

The CDR3 region has the DNA TGTGCCAGCAGCTTAGCGCTACGACAGGGGGCGAATGGCTACACCTTC. This sequence encodes CASSLALRQGANGYTF. The chain combines TRBV7-9 with TRBJ1-2; 10 bases line up with TRBD1. CDR1 and CDR2 from the germline V gene are SEHNR and FQNEAQ (reference sequence). The CDR3 has 16 residues. The trim removed 0 bases at V and 6 bases at J, leaving 7 bases unmatched.

The V call is TRBV7-6, the J call TRBJ1-5, with 7 bases lining up with TRBD1. Per the germline V gene, CDR1 is SGHVS and CDR2 is FNYEAQ. The CDR3 is 16 residues long. The V gene end was trimmed by 1 base and the J gene end by 3 bases; junction bases not matched to a gene: 6. In nucleotides, the CDR3 is TGTGCCAGCAGCTTAGAAGCCGGGACAGCCAATCAGCCCCAGCATTTT. It specifies CASSLEAGTANQPQHF. Filled out from reference TRBV7-6 and TRBJ1-5, the complete variable domain reads GAGVSQSPRYKVTKRGQDVALRCDPISGHVSLYWYRQALGQGPEFLTYFNYEAQQDKSGLPNDRFSAERPEGSISTLTIQRTEQRDSAMYRCASSLEAGTANQPQHFGDGTRLSIL.

This clone was found once. V gene TRBV10-2 combines with J gene TRBJ2-5; D perhaps matches TRBD2 (5 bases). The CDR3 consists of 13 residues. V was trimmed by 7 bases and J by 5 bases, leaving 14 bases between them. Per the germline V gene, CDR1 is WSHSY and CDR2 is SAAADI. CDR3 region: CASTVTREETQYF. In nucleotides, the CDR3 is TGCGCCAGCACCGTCACTAGGGAGGAGACCCAGTACTTC.

The chain links TRBV4-1 to TRBJ1-5, with TRBD1 identical over 8 bases. This CDR3 is 14 amino acids long. V lost 3 bases and J lost 2; bases outside the gene matches: 0. Germline CDR1 reads MGHRA; CDR2 reads YSYEKL. The CDR3 DNA is TGCGCCAGCAGCCAGGACAGGGGCAATCAGCCCCAGCATTTT. This gives the protein CASSQDRGNQPQHF.

This clone was recorded a few times. V usage is TRBV2 and J usage is TRBJ1-5; 11 positions match TRBD1. This CDR3 comprises 15 residues. Germline V gene data show CDR1 as SNHLY and CDR2 as FYNNEI. The V and J ends lost 8 bases and 2 bases, in that order; junction bases with no gene match: 5. DNA of the CDR3: TGTGCCAGCGAGCGGGACAGGGGGGGCAATCAGCCCCAGCATTTT. Translation gives CASERDRGGNQPQHF. Drawing the rest from reference TRBV2 and TRBJ1-5, the complete variable domain is EPEVTQTPSHQVTQMGQEVILRCVPISNHLYFYWYRQILGQKVEFLVSFYNNEISEKSEIFDDQFSVERPDGSNFTLKIRSTKLEDSAMYFCASERDRGGNQPQHFGDGTRLSIL.

The gene calls are TRBV5-8 and TRBJ1-5, with 10 bases identical to TRBD1. The V gene's germline CDR1 is SGHTS and CDR2 YDEGEE. The trim removed 4 bases at V and 6 bases at J, leaving 4 bases unmatched. This CDR3 spans 14 amino acids. CDR3 loop: CASSPTGGGQPQHF. Written as DNA, the CDR3 is TGTGCCAGCAGCCCGACAGGGGGCGGTCAGCCCCAGCATTTT.

The V call is TRBV6-2 or TRBV6-3, the J call TRBJ1-1; D is unclear. Germline V gives CDR1 MNHEY, CDR2 SVGEGT. The CDR3 length is 17 residues. V dropped 2 bases and J dropped 0 bases, with 16 bases sitting between them. This CDR3 is CASSYPGQVSLNTEAFF. CDR3 in DNA: TGTGCCAGCAGTTACCCAGGCCAGGTATCCCTGAACACTGAAGCTTTCTTT.

This chain links TRBV6-5 with TRBJ2-1; the match to TRBD2 covers 9 bases. CDR3 length: 13 residues. V shed 8 bases, J shed 6 bases, and the junction held 5 bases outside the gene matches. CDR1 is MNHEY and CDR2 is SVGAGI in the germline V gene. The CDR3 coding sequence is TGTGCCAGCGCAAAGACTAGCGGCAATGAGCAGTTCTTC. Translating it yields CASAKTSGNEQFF.

This clone was counted between two and nine times. The rearrangement joins TRBV15 to TRBJ1-5, with TRBD1 as a possible D gene (6 bases). With 0 bases removed from V and 4 bases from J, the gap between germline ends came to 13 bases. The germline CDR1 and CDR2 sequences are LNHNV and YYDKDF (reference sequence). This CDR3 region has 16 residues. The CDR3 reads CATSRDHRVGNQPQHF. Here the CDR3 DNA reads TGTGCCACCAGCAGAGATCACAGGGTGGGAAATCAGCCCCAGCATTTT. Variable domain in full (rest from reference TRBV15 and TRBJ1-5): DAMVIQNPRYQVTQFGKPVTLSCSQTLNHNVMYWYQQKSSQAPKLLFHYYDKDFNNEADTPDNFQSRRPNTSFCFLDIRSPGLGDTAMYLCATSRDHRVGNQPQHFGDGTRLSIL.

This chain links TRBV4-3 with TRBJ1-6; TRBD1 agrees at 7 bases. Germline trimming cut 4 bases from V and 4 bases from J; bases unmatched to any gene: 4. Germline lookup yields CDR1 LGHNA and CDR2 YSLEER. The CDR3 extends over 15 amino acids. In DNA form, the CDR3 reads TGCGCCAGCAGCCCCGACAGGGCGTATAATTCACCCCTCCACTTT. Encoded protein: CASSPDRAYNSPLHF.